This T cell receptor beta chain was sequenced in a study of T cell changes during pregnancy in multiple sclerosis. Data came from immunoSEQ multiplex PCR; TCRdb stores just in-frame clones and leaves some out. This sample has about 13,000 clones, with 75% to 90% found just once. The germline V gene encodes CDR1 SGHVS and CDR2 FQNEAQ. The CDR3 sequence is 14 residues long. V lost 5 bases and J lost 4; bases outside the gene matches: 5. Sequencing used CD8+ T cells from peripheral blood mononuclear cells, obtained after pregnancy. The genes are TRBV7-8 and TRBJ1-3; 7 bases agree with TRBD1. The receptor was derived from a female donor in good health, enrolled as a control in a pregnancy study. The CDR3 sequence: CASSMTGPGNTIYF. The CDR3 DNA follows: TGTGCCAGCAGCATGACAGGGCCCGGAAACACCATATATTTT.